A selection of T cell receptor beta chains follows, all from one sample in a study of T cell changes during pregnancy in multiple sclerosis. Profiled with immunoSEQ multiplex PCR; TCRdb holds only in-frame clones, not every one. The sample contains fewer than 45,000 clones, about nine tenths of which appear only once. The sample consisted of CD4+ T cells from peripheral blood mononuclear cells, taken in the third trimester of pregnancy. These receptors came from a female donor in good health, enrolled as a control in a pregnancy study. Both conserved end residues are part of each CDR3. The D gene is left open where the match is weak. A row's size may be missing; if present it is once, few, many or a size class.

V gene	clone size	J gene	D gene	CDR3 protein	CDR3 DNA
TRBV9	-	TRBJ2-5	-	CASSVGVQGTQYF	TGTGCCAGCAGCGTTGGAGTTCAAGGGACCCAGTACTTC
TRBV28	-	TRBJ2-5	TRBD1	CASSAGGSQETQYF	TGTGCCAGCAGTGCAGGGGGCTCGCAAGAGACCCAGTACTTC
TRBV7-3	-	TRBJ2-5	TRBD1	CASSQGQGETQYF	TGTGCCAGCAGCCAAGGACAGGGAGAGACCCAGTACTTC
TRBV7-9	-	TRBJ2-1	TRBD2	CASSLRLAGEDEQFF	TGTGCCAGCAGCCTCAGACTAGCGGGAGAGGATGAGCAGTTCTTC
TRBV7-2	-	TRBJ1-2	-	CASSARQGNYGYTF	TGTGCCAGCAGCGCCCGACAAGGAAACTATGGCTACACCTTC
TRBV30	-	TRBJ2-7	-	CAWSWGLFYSGEQYF	TGTGCCTGGAGTTGGGGATTGTTCTACTCGGGAGAGCAGTACTTC
TRBV27	-	TRBJ1-6	TRBD1	CASSLDRGVSYNLPLHF	TGTGCCAGCAGCCTGGACAGGGGTGTCTCCTATAATTTACCCCTCCACTTT
TRBV6-5	-	TRBJ1-3	-	CASSRTGTNLNTIYF	TGTGCCAGCAGCCGAACCGGGACAAATCTAAACACCATATATTTT
TRBV5-4	once	TRBJ2-1	-	CASSFGQSSYNEQFF	TGTGCCAGCAGCTTCGGACAGAGCTCCTACAATGAGCAGTTCTTC
TRBV10-3	once	TRBJ2-7	TRBD1	CAISKTGSAYEQYF	TGTGCCATCAGTAAGACAGGGTCGGCCTACGAGCAGTACTTC
TRBV28	-	TRBJ1-3	-	CASSEQGFEPGNTIYF	TGTGCCAGCAGTGAACAGGGTTTTGAGCCTGGAAACACCATATATTTT
TRBV5-1	-	TRBJ2-1	-	CASSFFFSYNEQFF	TGCGCCAGCAGCTTCTTCTTCTCCTACAATGAGCAGTTCTTC
TRBV5-1	-	TRBJ2-2	-	CASSSGVNTGELFF	TGCGCCAGCAGTAGCGGTGTTAACACCGGGGAGCTGTTTTTT
TRBV30	-	TRBJ1-3	-	CAWSVLGNTIYF	TGTGCCTGGAGTGTACTTGGAAACACCATATATTTT
TRBV28	-	TRBJ2-1	TRBD2	CASSPSGLAGGPWNEQFF	TGTGCCAGCAGTCCATCGGGACTAGCGGGAGGGCCTTGGAATGAGCAGTTCTTC
TRBV7-2	-	TRBJ2-7	TRBD2	CASSLAGEWNEQYF	TGTGCCAGCAGCCTAGCGGGAGAATGGAACGAGCAGTACTTC
TRBV9	-	TRBJ2-2	-	CASSVVAGEVGELFF	TGTGCCAGCAGCGTAGTGGCAGGGGAAGTCGGGGAGCTGTTTTTT
TRBV30	-	TRBJ1-2	-	CAWRRQGGTNYGYTF	TGTGCCTGGAGAAGGCAGGGAGGCACTAACTATGGCTACACCTTC